This T cell receptor beta chain came from a study of CD8 T cells in ankylosing spondylitis. Quantitative molecular-barcoded 5'-RACE generated the TCR beta libraries. TCRdb passed the 5' RACE reads through MiXCR, listing each CDR3 protein once. Here the sample spans a few hundred thousand distinct CDR3 sequences, 7% to 8% being singletons. This clonotype was counted ten times or more. Its antigen is as yet unknown. Findings and caveats of the study: There were earlier reports of some motif variants in reactive arthritis synovial fluid and blood. Blood of patients with ankylosing spondylitis appeared to be characterized by a TCR beta motif of seven or eight highly homologous variants. Disease-linked clones were found to be CD8+ and relatively rare in peripheral blood. Reported data indicate significant enrichment of disease-linked clones within matched ankylosing spondylitis synovial fluid.

This sequence originates from a male donor with ankylosing spondylitis. The sequencing sample was made of blood, either unsorted or a sorted T cell fraction (not recorded which).

CDR3 bases: TGTGCCAGCAGTCCCGGGGGGCTGAACACTGAAGCTTTCTTT. Translated, it gives CASSPGGLNTEAFF. The V gene is TRBV12-3 or TRBV12-4, the J gene TRBJ1-1, with a weak D call TRBD1 (6 bases). The V end lost 5 bases, the J end lost 0 bases, and 10 bases lay between the germline ends. CDR3 length: 14 amino acids.